This T cell receptor (beta chain) was sequenced for a study of CD4 T cells in relation to SARS-CoV-2 and coronaviruses. Study at large: ViraFEST: approximately 10-day antigen culture of PBMCs, then TCR beta CDR3 sequencing.

Notes on this clone: Its target is not known.

Before the COVID-19 pandemic, during about 2011-2018, CD4+ T cells were taken from unexposed donors. After about 11 days of culture, CD4+ T cells were isolated. Clones were read by immunoSEQ multiplex PCR, and TCRdb kept only the in-frame ones, dropping some. The repertoire holds about 23,000 clones, with 78% as singletons. The CDR3 is 19 amino acids. CDR1 SEHNR and CDR2 FQNEAQ come from the germline V gene (reference sequence). Trimming cost V 5 bases and J 1 base, with 27 bases left between them. Sequenced: CD4+ T cells from PBMCs, cultured in vitro. This receptor was taken from a human donor in good health. The chain combines TRBV7-9 with TRBJ2-7, with D possibly being TRBD1 or TRBD2 (6 bases each). The CDR3 is CASSRGGYDTGTPSYEQYF. Written as DNA, the CDR3 is TGTGCCAGCAGCCGAGGAGGGTACGATACCGGGACACCGTCCTACGAGCAGTACTTC.